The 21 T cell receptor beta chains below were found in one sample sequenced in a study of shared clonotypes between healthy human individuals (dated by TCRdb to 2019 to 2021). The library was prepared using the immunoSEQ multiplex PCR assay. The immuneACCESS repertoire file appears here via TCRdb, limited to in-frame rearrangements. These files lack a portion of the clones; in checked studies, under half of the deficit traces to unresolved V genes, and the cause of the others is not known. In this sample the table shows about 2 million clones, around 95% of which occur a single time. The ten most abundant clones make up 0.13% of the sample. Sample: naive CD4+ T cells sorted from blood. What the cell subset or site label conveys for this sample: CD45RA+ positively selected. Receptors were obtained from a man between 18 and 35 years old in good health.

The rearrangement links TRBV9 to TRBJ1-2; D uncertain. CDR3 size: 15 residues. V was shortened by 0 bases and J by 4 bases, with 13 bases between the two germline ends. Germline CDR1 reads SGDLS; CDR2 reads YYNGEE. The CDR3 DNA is TGTGCCAGCAGCGTAGAGGCAGGCCGGGGCTATGGCTACACCTTC. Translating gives CASSVEAGRGYGYTF.

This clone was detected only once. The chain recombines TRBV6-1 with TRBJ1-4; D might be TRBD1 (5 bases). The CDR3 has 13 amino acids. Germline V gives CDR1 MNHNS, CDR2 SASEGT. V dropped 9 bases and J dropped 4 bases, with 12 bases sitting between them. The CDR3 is CASQGWVNEKLFF. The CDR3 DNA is TGTGCCAGTCAGGGTTGGGTTAATGAAAAACTGTTTTTT.

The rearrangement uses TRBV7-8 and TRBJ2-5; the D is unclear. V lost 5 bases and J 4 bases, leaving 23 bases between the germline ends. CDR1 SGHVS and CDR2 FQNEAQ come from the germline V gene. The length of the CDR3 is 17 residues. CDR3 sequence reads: CASSPRGGSMEVETQYF. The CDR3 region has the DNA TGTGCCAGCAGCCCGCGTGGTGGCAGCATGGAAGTAGAGACCCAGTACTTC.

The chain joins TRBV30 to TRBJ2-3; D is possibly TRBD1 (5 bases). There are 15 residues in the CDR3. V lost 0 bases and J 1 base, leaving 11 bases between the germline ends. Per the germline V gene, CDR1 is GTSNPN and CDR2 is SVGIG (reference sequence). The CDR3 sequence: CAWSVVWGGTDTQYF. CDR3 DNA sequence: TGTGCCTGGAGTGTGGTGTGGGGCGGCACAGATACGCAGTATTTT.

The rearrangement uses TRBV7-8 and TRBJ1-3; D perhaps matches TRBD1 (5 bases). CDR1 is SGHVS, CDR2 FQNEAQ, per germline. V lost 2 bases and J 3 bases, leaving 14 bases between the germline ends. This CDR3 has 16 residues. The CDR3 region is CASSLRGRVDGNTIYF. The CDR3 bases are TGTGCCAGCAGCTTACGGGGACGGGTGGATGGAAACACCATATATTTT.

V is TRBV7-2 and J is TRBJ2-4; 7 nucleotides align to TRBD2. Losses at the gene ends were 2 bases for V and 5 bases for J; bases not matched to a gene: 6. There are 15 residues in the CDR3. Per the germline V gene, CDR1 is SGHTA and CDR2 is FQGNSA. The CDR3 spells CASSLSGKKQNIQYF. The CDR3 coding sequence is TGTGCCAGCAGCTTAAGCGGGAAGAAGCAAAACATTCAGTACTTC. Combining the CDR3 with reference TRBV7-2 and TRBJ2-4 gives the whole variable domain GAGVSQSPSNKVTEKGKDVELRCDPISGHTALYWYRQSLGQGLEFLIYFQGNSAPDKSGLPSDRFSAERTGGSVSTLTIQRTQQEDSAVYLCASSLSGKKQNIQYFGAGTRLSVL.

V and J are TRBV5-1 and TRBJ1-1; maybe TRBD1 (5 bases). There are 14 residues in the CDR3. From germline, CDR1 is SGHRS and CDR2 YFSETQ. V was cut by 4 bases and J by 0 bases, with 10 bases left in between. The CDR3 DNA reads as TGCGCCAGCAGCCGACAGCCTTTGAACACTGAAGCTTTCTTT. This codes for CASSRQPLNTEAFF.

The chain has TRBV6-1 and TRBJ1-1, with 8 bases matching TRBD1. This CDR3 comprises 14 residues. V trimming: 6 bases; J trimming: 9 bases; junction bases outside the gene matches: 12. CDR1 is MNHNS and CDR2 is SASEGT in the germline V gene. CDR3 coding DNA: TGTGCCAGCAGGGCGGCAGGGGGCATTGGAAAAGCTTTCTTT. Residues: CASRAAGGIGKAFF.

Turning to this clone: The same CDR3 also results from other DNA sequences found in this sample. The CDR3 DNA reads TGCGCCAGCAGCTTGGGCGGCTACACAGATACGCAGTATTTT. Its translation is CASSLGGYTDTQYF. The V and J genes are TRBV5-1 and TRBJ2-3, with no clear D. V lost 0 bases to trimming and J lost 2 bases, with 7 bases between them. Germline V gene sequence: CDR1 SGHRS, CDR2 YFSETQ. This CDR3 contains 14 residues.

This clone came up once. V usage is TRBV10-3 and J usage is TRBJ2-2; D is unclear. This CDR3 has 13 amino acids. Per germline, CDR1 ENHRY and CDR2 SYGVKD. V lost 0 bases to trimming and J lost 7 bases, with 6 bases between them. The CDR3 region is CAISESVSGELFF. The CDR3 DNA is TGTGCCATCAGTGAGTCGGTTAGCGGGGAGCTGTTTTTT.

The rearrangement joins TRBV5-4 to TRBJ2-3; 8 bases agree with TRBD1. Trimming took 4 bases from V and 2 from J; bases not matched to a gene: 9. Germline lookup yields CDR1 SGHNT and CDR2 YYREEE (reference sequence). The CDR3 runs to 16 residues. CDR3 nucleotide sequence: TGTGCCAGCAGCCGACAGGGGCTTGTAACCACAGATACGCAGTATTTT. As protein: CASSRQGLVTTDTQYF.

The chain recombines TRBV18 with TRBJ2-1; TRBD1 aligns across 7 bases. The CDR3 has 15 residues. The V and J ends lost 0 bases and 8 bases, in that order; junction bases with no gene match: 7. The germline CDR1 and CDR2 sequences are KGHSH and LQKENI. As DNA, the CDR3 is TGTGCCAGCTCACCACCGGGACAGTCCCGCGATGAGCAGTTCTTC. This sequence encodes CASSPPGQSRDEQFF.

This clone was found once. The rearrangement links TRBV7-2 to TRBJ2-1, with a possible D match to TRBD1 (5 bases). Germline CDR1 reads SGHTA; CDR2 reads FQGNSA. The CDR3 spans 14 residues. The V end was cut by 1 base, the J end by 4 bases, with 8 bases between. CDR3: CASSLVWTYNEQFF. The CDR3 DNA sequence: TGTGCCAGCAGCTTAGTTTGGACATACAATGAGCAGTTCTTC.

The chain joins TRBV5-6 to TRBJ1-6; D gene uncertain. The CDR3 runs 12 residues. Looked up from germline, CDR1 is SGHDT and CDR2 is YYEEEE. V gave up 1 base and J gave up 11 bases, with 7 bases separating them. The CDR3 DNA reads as TGTGCCAGCAGCTTGAGTGGCACACCCCTCCACTTT. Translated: CASSLSGTPLHF.

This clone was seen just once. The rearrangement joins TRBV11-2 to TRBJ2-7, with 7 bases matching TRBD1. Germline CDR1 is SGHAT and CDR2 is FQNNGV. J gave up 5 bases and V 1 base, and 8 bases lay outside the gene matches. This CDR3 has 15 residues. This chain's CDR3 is CASSLGQGVGDEQYF. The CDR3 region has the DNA TGTGCCAGCAGCTTAGGACAGGGTGTTGGTGACGAGCAGTACTTC.

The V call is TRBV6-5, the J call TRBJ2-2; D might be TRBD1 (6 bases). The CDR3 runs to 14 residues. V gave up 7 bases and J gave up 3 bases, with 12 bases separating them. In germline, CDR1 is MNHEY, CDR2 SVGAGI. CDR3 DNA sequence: TGTGCCAGCAAGGGACAAGGGGACACCGGGGAGCTGTTTTTT. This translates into CASKGQGDTGELFF.

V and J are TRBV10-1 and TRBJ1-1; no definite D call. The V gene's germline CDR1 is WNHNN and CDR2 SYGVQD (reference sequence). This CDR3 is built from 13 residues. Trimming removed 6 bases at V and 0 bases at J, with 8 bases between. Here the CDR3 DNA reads TGCGCCAGCAGCGCCAGTATGAACACTGAAGCTTTCTTT. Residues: CASSASMNTEAFF.

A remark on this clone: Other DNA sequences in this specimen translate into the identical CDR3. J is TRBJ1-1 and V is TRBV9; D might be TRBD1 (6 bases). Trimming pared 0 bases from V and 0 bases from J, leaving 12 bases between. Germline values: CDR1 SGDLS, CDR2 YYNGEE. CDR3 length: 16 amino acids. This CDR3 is CASSVDGGALNTEAFF. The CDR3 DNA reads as TGTGCCAGCAGCGTAGATGGGGGGGCGTTGAACACTGAAGCTTTCTTT. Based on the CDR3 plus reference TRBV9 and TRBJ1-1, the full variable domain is DSGVTQTPKHLITATGQRVTLRCSPRSGDLSVYWYQQSLDQGLQFLIQYYNGEERAKGNILERFSAQQFPDLHSELNLSSLELGDSALYFCASSVDGGALNTEAFFGQGTRLTVV.

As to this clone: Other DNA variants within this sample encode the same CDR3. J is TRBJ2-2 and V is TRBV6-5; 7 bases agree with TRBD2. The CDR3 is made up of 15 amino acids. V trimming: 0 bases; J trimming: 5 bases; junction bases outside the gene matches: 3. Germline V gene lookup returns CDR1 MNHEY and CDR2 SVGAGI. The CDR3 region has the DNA TGTGCCAGCAGTTACTCCCAGGGAGGGACCGGGGAGCTGTTTTTT. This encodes CASSYSQGGTGELFF.

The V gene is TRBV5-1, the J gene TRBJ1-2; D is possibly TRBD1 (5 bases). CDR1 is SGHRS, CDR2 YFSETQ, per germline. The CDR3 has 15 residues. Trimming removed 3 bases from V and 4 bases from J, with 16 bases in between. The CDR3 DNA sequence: TGCGCCAGCAGCTACGACCCCGGGACGGCCTATGGCTACACCTTC. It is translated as CASSYDPGTAYGYTF.

In DNA form, the CDR3 reads TGTGCCAGCAGCATTACCGCCTACGAGCAGTACTTC. It encodes CASSITAYEQYF. The genes are TRBV5-6 and TRBJ2-7; D is uncertain. V shed 4 bases and J shed 2 bases, with 7 bases lying between them. CDR1 is SGHDT and CDR2 is YYEEEE in the germline V gene. The CDR3 loop spans 12 amino acids.